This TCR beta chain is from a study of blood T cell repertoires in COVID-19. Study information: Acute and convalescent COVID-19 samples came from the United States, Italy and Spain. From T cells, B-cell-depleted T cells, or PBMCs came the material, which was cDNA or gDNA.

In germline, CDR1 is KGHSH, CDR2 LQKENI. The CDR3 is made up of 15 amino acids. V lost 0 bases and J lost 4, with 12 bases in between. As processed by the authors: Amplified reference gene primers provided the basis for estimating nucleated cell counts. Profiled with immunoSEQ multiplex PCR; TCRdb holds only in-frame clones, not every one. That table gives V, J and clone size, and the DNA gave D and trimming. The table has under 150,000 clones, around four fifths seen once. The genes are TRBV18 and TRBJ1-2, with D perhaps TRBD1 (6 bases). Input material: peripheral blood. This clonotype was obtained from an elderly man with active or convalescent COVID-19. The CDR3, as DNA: TGTGCCAGCTCACCACCGGAGGGAGGGGGCTATGGCTACACCTTC. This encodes CASSPPEGGGYGYTF.